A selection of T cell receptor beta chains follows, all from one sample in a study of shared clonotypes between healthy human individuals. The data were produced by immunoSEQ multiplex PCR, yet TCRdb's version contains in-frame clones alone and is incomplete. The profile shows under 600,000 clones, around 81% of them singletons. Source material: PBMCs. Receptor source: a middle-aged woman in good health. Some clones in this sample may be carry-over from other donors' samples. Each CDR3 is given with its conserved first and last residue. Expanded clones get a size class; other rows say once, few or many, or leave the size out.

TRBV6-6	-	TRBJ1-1	CASVTGLGPRIAFF
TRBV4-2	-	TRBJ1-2	CASSQDGGYGYTF
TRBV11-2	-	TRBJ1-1	CASSLVLGEAFF
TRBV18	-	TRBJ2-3	CASSPQNTDTQYF
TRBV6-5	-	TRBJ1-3	CASRGAANTIYF
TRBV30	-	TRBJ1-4	CAWSAYRATNEKLFF
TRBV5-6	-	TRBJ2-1	CASSPFGVHFYNEQFF
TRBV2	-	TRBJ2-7	CASSTVRGQGLSYEQYF
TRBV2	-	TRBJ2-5	CASASGISRGSETQYF
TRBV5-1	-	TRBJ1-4	CASSTPRQGERGTNEKLFF
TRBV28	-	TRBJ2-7	CASTDPGQSYEQYF
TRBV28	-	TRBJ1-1	CASSLIYGTGGLNTEAFF
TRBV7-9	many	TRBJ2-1	CASSLALAGAYNEQFF
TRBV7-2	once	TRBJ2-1	CASSYRTGSNEQFF
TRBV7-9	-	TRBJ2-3	CASSPLPSTDTQYF